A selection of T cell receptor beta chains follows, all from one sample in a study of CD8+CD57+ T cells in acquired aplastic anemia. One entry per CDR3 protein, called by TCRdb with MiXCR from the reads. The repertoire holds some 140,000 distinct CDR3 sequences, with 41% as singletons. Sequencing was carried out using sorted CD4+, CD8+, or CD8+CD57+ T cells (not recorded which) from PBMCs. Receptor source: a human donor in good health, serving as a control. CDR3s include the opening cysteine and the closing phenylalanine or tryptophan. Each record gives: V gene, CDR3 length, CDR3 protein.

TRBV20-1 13 CSAAPGATDTQYF
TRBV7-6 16 CASSLHGTGLTGELFF
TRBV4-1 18 CASSQGGRTGLSNYGHTF
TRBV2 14 CAGSERGTSTEAFF
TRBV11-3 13 CASSQESTDTQYF
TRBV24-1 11 CATSDLYTQYF
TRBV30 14 CAWTVGYMNTEAFF
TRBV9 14 CASSVSGQDGGYTF
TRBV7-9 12 CASSRTEETQYF
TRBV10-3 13 CAISSGQDYGYTF